This T cell receptor beta chain was sequenced in a study of blood T cell repertoires in COVID-19. Background on the study: The cDNA or gDNA used as material had been derived from T cells, B-cell-depleted T cells, or PBMCs.

Germline CDR1 MNHEY, CDR2 SVGAGI. The length of the CDR3 is 14 residues. Unmatched junction bases numbered 9, after V lost 6 bases and J lost 5 bases. Original handling: Reference gene primer amplification yielded estimated nucleated cell counts. The table came from immunoSEQ multiplex PCR; TCRdb's copy has only in-frame clones and leaves some out. The V and J calls and clone size come from that table; D and trimming were worked out from the DNA. The data contain under 250,000 clones, 70% to 90% of them singletons. The clonotype was recovered from a woman in her seventies with active or convalescent COVID-19. The source material was peripheral blood. The V and J genes are TRBV6-5 and TRBJ2-5; 7 positions match TRBD2. This CDR3 is CASRREASRETQYF. In DNA, the CDR3 is TGTGCCAGCAGACGGGAGGCTAGCAGGGAGACCCAGTACTTC.